The clone carrying this T cell receptor (beta chain) was found many times. Its antigen is currently unknown. From germline, CDR1 is MGHRA and CDR2 YSYEKL. V gave up 0 bases and J gave up 0 bases, with 3 bases separating them. This CDR3 spans 15 amino acids. The data are from a study of T-cell memory formation after mild COVID-19. Study at large: In these data, TCR clusters were largely donor specific.

TCR alpha and TCR beta cDNA libraries carrying sample barcodes and UMIs came from 5'RACE with constant-segment primers. TCRdb reanalysed the 5' RACE reads using MiXCR and keeps one entry per CDR3 protein. The table includes about 150,000 distinct CDR3 sequences, roughly a third detected once. Points from the study as a whole: Day 15 to 85 contracting clones showed balanced CD4/CD8; later expanders leaned CD4+. The SARS-CoV-2 specificity of second-wave clones reaching peak at day 37 remained unverified.

Material: PBMCs or a T cell subset sorted from them (not recorded which). The chain uses TRBV4-1 and TRBJ2-6; D is ambiguous. This sequence was found in an adult woman who had mild COVID-19 (a few samples of this study predate the infection). Cell type and time point are not known. Here the CDR3 DNA reads TGCGCCAGCAGCCAAGAAGCCTCTGGGGCCAACGTCCTGACTTTC. It yields the protein CASSQEASGANVLTF.